This T cell receptor beta chain was sequenced during a study of cytomegalovirus exposure and HLA in healthy donors. Method: immunoSEQ multiplex PCR; TCRdb's copy keeps in-frame clones and lacks some. The sample includes almost 75,000 clones, around four fifths seen only once; the top ten take less than 3%. On this clone itself: Its antigen is not identified.

Whole-study findings and limits: The study labeled around 160 TCR beta chains cytomegalovirus-associated.

The TCR originated in a man aged 25 to 40 in good health and CMV-seronegative. Sequenced input: PBMCs.

CDR3 coding DNA: TGCGCCAGCAGCCAAGAATTGGCAGGGGTTAACTATGGCTACACCTTC. This codes for CASSQELAGVNYGYTF. This rearrangement joins TRBV4-3 to TRBJ1-2; maybe TRBD1 (6 bases). CDR1 is LGHNA and CDR2 is YSLEER in the germline V gene. The V gene lost 0 bases and the J gene lost 1 base, with 12 bases spanning the gap. CDR3 size: 16 residues.